This T cell receptor beta chain is from a study of blood T cell repertoires in COVID-19. At the level of the study: Acute and convalescent COVID-19 specimens originated in the United States, Italy and Spain. The cDNA or gDNA used as material had been derived from T cells, B-cell-depleted T cells, or PBMCs.

This CDR3 is 15 amino acids long. J lost 12 bases, V lost 4 bases, and 10 bases had no gene match. The germline V gene has CDR1 SGHVS and CDR2 FQNEAQ. In the original analysis: Reference gene primer amplification gave nucleated cell count estimates. Assay: immunoSEQ multiplex PCR; the TCRdb copy retains only in-frame clones and omits some. V and J calls and clone size come straight from that table; D and trimming were deduced from the DNA. The sample consists of 250,000 to 300,000 clones, approximately 91% of them appearing once. Sequencing was performed on peripheral blood. The genes are TRBV7-8 and TRBJ1-6, with TRBD1 matching 9 bases. This receptor was obtained from a man between 50 and 59 years old with acute or convalescent COVID-19. DNA of the CDR3: TGTGCCAGCAGCTCCCGAAACAGGGGGCAGGTACCCCTCCACTTT. As protein: CASSSRNRGQVPLHF.